Sequencing of this T cell receptor (beta chain) was carried out in a study of cytomegalovirus exposure and HLA in healthy donors. Germline CDR1 and CDR2: SGHDT and YYEEEE. The CDR3 consists of 14 residues. V dropped 4 bases and J dropped 4; count of bases not matched to a gene: 3. Study-level findings and limits: Later analysis identified 16,951 TCR beta sequences associated with HLA alleles, using a false discovery rate threshold of 0.05. Among CMV-associated TCR beta chains, most appeared HLA-restricted in a later analysis. Common viral pathogens seemed to be connected with several of the most significant clusters, according to a later analysis. Earlier analysis found most TCR beta V segments productive about 87% or about 30% of the time.

A word on this clone: Its target is not known.

With 60 Vbeta and 13 Jbeta primers, the PCR was carried out. Clones were read by immunoSEQ multiplex PCR, and TCRdb kept only the in-frame ones, dropping some. The sample has roughly 180,000 clones; 76% are singletons. Specimen: PBMCs. The rearrangement joins TRBV5-6 to TRBJ1-5; 9 bases are shared with TRBD1. This receptor was taken from a woman aged 25 to 39 in good health and CMV-seropositive. CDR3 region: CASSTGTGNQPQHF. The CDR3 coding sequence is TGTGCCAGCAGCACGGGGACAGGGAATCAGCCCCAGCATTTT.